Listed below are T cell receptor beta chains from one sample, sequenced in a study of molecular identifiers for immune sequencing clone quantification. TCRdb re-analysed the PCR reads in MiXCR, keeping a single row per CDR3 protein. The sample includes nearly 650,000 distinct CDR3 sequences, 25% of them seen just once. Sequences were obtained from naive CD8+ T cells from blood, with Jurkat cell RNA spiked in. Receptor source: a human donor in good health. Some libraries in this study had Jurkat cell RNA spiked in. CDR3s include the opening cysteine and the closing phenylalanine or tryptophan. A D gene is named only where the DNA matches it firmly. The size entry is marked missing in some rows and otherwise reads once, few, many or a size class.

size: -
D: -
V: TRBV30
J: TRBJ2-5
DNA: TGTGCCTGGAGTGTCTTATCAGGGTTAGAGACCCAGTACTTC
CDR3: CAWSVLSGLETQYF

size: -
D: TRBD2
V: TRBV20-1
J: TRBJ2-7
DNA: TGCAGTACTACCCCACCATTAGCGGGGGGCCCTTACGAGCAGTACTTC
CDR3: CSTTPPLAGGPYEQYF

size: many
D: -
V: TRBV30
J: TRBJ2-5
DNA: TGTGCCTGGAGTGCCCTGGGGGAGACCCAGTACTTC
CDR3: CAWSALGETQYF

size: few
D: TRBD2
V: TRBV4-1
J: TRBJ2-7
DNA: TGCGCCAGCAGCCAAATTAGGGGAGGGTCCTACGAGCAGTACTTC
CDR3: CASSQIRGGSYEQYF

size: few
D: -
V: TRBV10-3
J: TRBJ1-1
DNA: TGTGCCATCAGTGAAGAGGGGAACACTGAAGCTTTCTTT
CDR3: CAISEEGNTEAFF

size: many
D: TRBD2
V: TRBV6-5
J: TRBJ2-3
DNA: TGTGCCAGCAGTTACGCCAGCGGGGGGCCAGATACGCAGTATTTT
CDR3: CASSYASGGPDTQYF

size: few
D: -
V: TRBV27
J: TRBJ1-1
DNA: TGTGCCAGCAGTTCGGGGCTGGGGAACACTGAAGCTTTCTTT
CDR3: CASSSGLGNTEAFF

size: -
D: -
V: TRBV10-3
J: TRBJ1-5
DNA: TGTGCCATCAGTGATCGGCAGAGCAATCAGCCCCAGCATTTT
CDR3: CAISDRQSNQPQHF

size: many
D: -
V: TRBV9
J: TRBJ1-1
DNA: TGTGCCAGCAGCGTAGCCGGGGGGAGGGGGATGGAAGCTTTCTTT
CDR3: CASSVAGGRGMEAFF

size: -
D: TRBD1
V: TRBV30
J: TRBJ1-4
DNA: TGTGCCTGGAGTGTTGGAACAGGGGAAGAAAAACTGTTTTTT
CDR3: CAWSVGTGEEKLFF

size: -
D: -
V: TRBV28
J: TRBJ1-1
DNA: TGTGCCAGCAGTTTACCAACAGGACCCGCGGAAGCTTTCTTT
CDR3: CASSLPTGPAEAFF

size: -
D: -
V: TRBV21-1
J: TRBJ2-7
DNA: TGTGCCAGCAGCCATGGACTACCCCAAGACTACGAGCAGTACTTC
CDR3: CASSHGLPQDYEQYF

size: -
D: -
V: TRBV2
J: TRBJ1-2
DNA: TGTGCCGGCAGTGAAGCTACCCGCATAGTGGAGGCTAGTAACTATGGCTACACCTTC
CDR3: CAGSEATRIVEASNYGYTF

size: many
D: -
V: TRBV9
J: TRBJ2-3
DNA: TGTGCCAGCAGCTCCGCGGTGGGGGATCTCCGCACAGATACGCAGTATTTT
CDR3: CASSSAVGDLRTDTQYF

size: many
D: -
V: TRBV24-1
J: TRBJ2-2
DNA: TGTGCCACCAGTGATTCTGATTGGACGGAGAACACCGGGGAGCTGTTTTTT
CDR3: CATSDSDWTENTGELFF

size: few
D: -
V: TRBV4-3
J: TRBJ2-2
DNA: TGCGCCAGCAGCCAAGATGGGCGGGGCGCGAACACCGGGGAGCTGTTTTTT
CDR3: CASSQDGRGANTGELFF

size: -
D: -
V: TRBV5-6
J: TRBJ1-2
DNA: TGTGCCAGCAGGCAGTCTAACTATGGCTACACCTTC
CDR3: CASRQSNYGYTF

size: many
D: -
V: TRBV20-1
J: TRBJ1-3
DNA: TGCAGTGCTAGACAGCCAGAGGCTGAAAACACCATATATTTT
CDR3: CSARQPEAENTIYF

size: -
D: -
V: TRBV12-3/TRBV12-4
J: TRBJ1-4
DNA: TGTGCCAGCAGTTTTCAGGCTGAAAAACTGTTTTTT
CDR3: CASSFQAEKLFF

size: -
D: -
V: TRBV4-3
J: TRBJ2-7
DNA: TGCGCCAGCGGCCCGGAGGCCGAGGGCTACGAGCAGTACTTC
CDR3: CASGPEAEGYEQYF

size: many
D: TRBD1
V: TRBV20-1
J: TRBJ2-2
DNA: TGCAGTGCTAGCCCAGGGGGCTACACCGGGGAGCTGTTTTTT
CDR3: CSASPGGYTGELFF

size: -
D: -
V: TRBV19
J: TRBJ2-3
DNA: TGTGCCAGTAGTATAAATCACCGGGGGCCAGATACGCAGTATTTT
CDR3: CASSINHRGPDTQYF

size: -
D: -
V: TRBV4-3
J: TRBJ2-1
DNA: TGCGCCAGCAGCCAAGCGGTTCATTCTTCCTACAATGAGCAGTTCTTC
CDR3: CASSQAVHSSYNEQFF

size: -
D: TRBD2
V: TRBV11-2
J: TRBJ2-1
DNA: TGTGCCAGCAGCTTGGTAGCGGGATCTGAGCAGTTCTTC
CDR3: CASSLVAGSEQFF

size: -
D: TRBD1
V: TRBV2
J: TRBJ2-7
DNA: TGTGCCAGCAGTGAAAGCAGGGGGCCCTACGAGCAGTACTTC
CDR3: CASSESRGPYEQYF

size: many
D: -
V: TRBV20-1
J: TRBJ1-5
DNA: TGCAGTGCTAGAGATCGAAGTTTTAGCAATCAGCCCCAGCATTTT
CDR3: CSARDRSFSNQPQHF

size: few
D: -
V: TRBV30
J: TRBJ2-3
DNA: TGTGCCTGGAGTGTAAGTAAGGGCACAGATACGCAGTATTTT
CDR3: CAWSVSKGTDTQYF

size: many
D: -
V: TRBV14
J: TRBJ2-7
DNA: TGTGCCAGCAGCGCCGTTAGGGGGGGGTACGAGCAGTACTTC
CDR3: CASSAVRGGYEQYF

size: many
D: -
V: TRBV27
J: TRBJ2-5
DNA: TGTGCCAGCAGTCCTACCGCGTACCAAGAGACCCAGTACTTC
CDR3: CASSPTAYQETQYF

size: many
D: -
V: TRBV9
J: TRBJ1-2
DNA: TGTGCCAGTGACGGACAGAACTATGGCTACACCTTC
CDR3: CASDGQNYGYTF

size: -
D: -
V: TRBV12-5
J: TRBJ1-1
DNA: TGTGCTAGTGCCCAGGGGATGAACACTGAAGCTTTCTTT
CDR3: CASAQGMNTEAFF

size: few
D: -
V: TRBV4-3
J: TRBJ1-3
DNA: TGCGCCAGCAGCCAAGAAAGGTTGGACTATTCCAACACCATATATTTT
CDR3: CASSQERLDYSNTIYF

size: many
D: TRBD2
V: TRBV2
J: TRBJ2-1
DNA: TGTGCCAGCAGTGCAATAGCGGGATCATACAATGAGCAGTTCTTC
CDR3: CASSAIAGSYNEQFF

size: -
D: TRBD2
V: TRBV7-6
J: TRBJ2-7
DNA: TGTGCCAGCAGCTTAGGGCACCCGCTTTTAGCGGGGGGGGGAGAGCAGTACTTC
CDR3: CASSLGHPLLAGGGEQYF

size: few
D: TRBD1
V: TRBV27
J: TRBJ1-4
DNA: TGTGCCAGCAGTAGAAGACAGGGTGAAGATGAAAAACTGTTTTTT
CDR3: CASSRRQGEDEKLFF

size: many
D: TRBD1
V: TRBV13
J: TRBJ1-5
DNA: TGTGCCAGCAGCCTTAACAGGGGTAATCAGCCCCAGCATTTT
CDR3: CASSLNRGNQPQHF

size: -
D: TRBD2
V: TRBV7-6
J: TRBJ2-7
DNA: TGTGCCAGCAACGGGGGGTCCTCTGGAATCTACGAGCAGTACTTC
CDR3: CASNGGSSGIYEQYF

size: many
D: TRBD1
V: TRBV7-9
J: TRBJ1-1
DNA: TGTGCCAGCAGTTATAACAGGGGACGCATGAACACTGAAGCTTTCTTT
CDR3: CASSYNRGRMNTEAFF

size: few
D: -
V: TRBV6-5
J: TRBJ2-6
DNA: TGTGCCAGCAGTTACTCAGGGGCATCGGCAGGGGGGGGTTCTGGGGCCAACGTCCTGACTTTC
CDR3: CASSYSGASAGGGSGANVLTF

size: many
D: -
V: TRBV7-9
J: TRBJ2-7
DNA: TGTGCCAGCAGCTTAGCGGGAGTGCGGTACGAGCAGTACTTC
CDR3: CASSLAGVRYEQYF

size: many
D: -
V: TRBV6-5
J: TRBJ1-2
DNA: TGTGCCAGCAGTTTGACAGCGTTATCGAACTATGGCTACACCTTC
CDR3: CASSLTALSNYGYTF

size: -
D: -
V: TRBV7-9
J: TRBJ2-7
DNA: TGTGCCAGCAGCCAAATGACGCAGGGTTCTTTCGAGCAGTACTTC
CDR3: CASSQMTQGSFEQYF

size: many
D: -
V: TRBV7-9
J: TRBJ1-4
DNA: TGTGCCAGCAGCTCCGACGGAGGGGAAAAACTGTTTTTT
CDR3: CASSSDGGEKLFF

size: many
D: -
V: TRBV5-6
J: TRBJ1-4
DNA: TGTGCCAGCAGGACGACGGCAACTAATGAAAAACTGTTTTTT
CDR3: CASRTTATNEKLFF

size: many
D: -
V: TRBV9
J: TRBJ1-5
DNA: TGTGCCAGCAGTGTGGGTAGCAATCAGCCCCAGCATTTT
CDR3: CASSVGSNQPQHF

size: many
D: -
V: TRBV28
J: TRBJ1-1
DNA: TGTGCCAGCAGTTTATACGGGAACACTGAAGCTTTCTTT
CDR3: CASSLYGNTEAFF

size: -
D: TRBD2
V: TRBV27
J: TRBJ2-7
DNA: TGTGCCAGCAGCCCCCCAGGACTAGCATCCGAGCAGTACTTC
CDR3: CASSPPGLASEQYF

size: -
D: TRBD2
V: TRBV7-9
J: TRBJ2-2
DNA: TGTGCCAGCAGCTTAGATGGGACTAGCCTGAACACCGGGGAGCTGTTTTTT
CDR3: CASSLDGTSLNTGELFF

size: many
D: -
V: TRBV27
J: TRBJ1-5
DNA: TGTGCCAGCAGTGAACATCCCTATAGCAATCAGCCCCAGCATTTT
CDR3: CASSEHPYSNQPQHF

size: -
D: -
V: TRBV6-6
J: TRBJ2-2
DNA: TGTGCCAGCAGTTACCCAAGGTTGGAAGCGAACACCGGGGAGCTGTTTTTT
CDR3: CASSYPRLEANTGELFF

size: few
D: -
V: TRBV4-3
J: TRBJ1-1
DNA: TGCGCCAGCAGCTTATTAACGAACCCCAACACTGAAGCTTTCTTT
CDR3: CASSLLTNPNTEAFF

size: few
D: -
V: TRBV10-3
J: TRBJ2-7
DNA: TGTGCCATCAGGGGACTTGGGGCCTACGAGCAGTACTTC
CDR3: CAIRGLGAYEQYF

size: few
D: -
V: TRBV6-6
J: TRBJ2-1
DNA: TGTGCCAGCAGTTACTCGGTTCAGGAGAGGGAGGCGGAGCAGTTCTTC
CDR3: CASSYSVQEREAEQFF

size: few
D: TRBD2
V: TRBV24-1
J: TRBJ2-2
DNA: TGTGCCACCAGTGATCCCCCGGGAGTAGCGGGAGAAACCGGGGAGCTGTTTTTT
CDR3: CATSDPPGVAGETGELFF

size: few
D: TRBD2
V: TRBV10-1
J: TRBJ2-3
DNA: TGCGCCAGCAGTGAGCGGGGGGGCATGAATACGCAGTATTTT
CDR3: CASSERGGMNTQYF

size: many
D: TRBD2
V: TRBV7-2
J: TRBJ2-7
DNA: TGTGCCAGCAGCTTAGGACTAGCGGGGGGAACCTACGAGCAGTACTTC
CDR3: CASSLGLAGGTYEQYF

size: many
D: -
V: TRBV27
J: TRBJ2-1
DNA: TGTGCCAGCAGTTTGTCCGCCGGGCCCGGGGATGAGCAGTTCTTC
CDR3: CASSLSAGPGDEQFF

size: -
D: -
V: TRBV7-3
J: TRBJ2-3
DNA: TGTGCCAGCAGCTTACTGCAGGCAGATACGCAGTATTTT
CDR3: CASSLLQADTQYF

size: few
D: -
V: TRBV2
J: TRBJ2-7
DNA: TGTGCCAGCAGTGAGCGGGACTACGAGCAGTACTTC
CDR3: CASSERDYEQYF

size: -
D: -
V: TRBV11-2
J: TRBJ1-5
DNA: TGTGCCGGCAGCTTAATTGGGAGCAATCAGCCCCAGCATTTT
CDR3: CAGSLIGSNQPQHF